The T cell receptor beta chain described here comes from a study of blood T cell repertoires in COVID-19. At the level of the study: PBMCs, B-cell-depleted T cells, or T cells provided the cDNA or gDNA that made up the material.

Seattle researchers signed up patients amid active infection and tracked them longitudinally. Trimming removed 3 bases from V and 0 bases from J, with 9 bases in between. Germline lookup yields CDR1 MNHEY and CDR2 SVGEGT. The CDR3 length is 15 residues. In the original workflow: Quantification of nucleated cells was approximated via reference gene primer amplification. This table comes from immunoSEQ multiplex PCR, and its TCRdb copy is limited to in-frame clones, with some not included. V and J calls plus clone size are reproduced from that table; the DNA served to infer D and trimming. The sample includes fewer than 250,000 clones, over 75% of them seen just once.

This TCR derives from a man aged 50 or older with COVID-19, enrolled during active disease. The J gene is TRBJ1-5, the V gene TRBV6-2 or TRBV6-3; D call uncertain. Material: peripheral blood. DNA for the CDR3: TGTGCCAGCAGTTATACCGCAGGTAGCAATCAGCCCCAGCATTTT. This codes for CASSYTAGSNQPQHF.